The subject of this entry is one T cell receptor (beta chain). The data were produced by immunoSEQ multiplex PCR, yet TCRdb's version contains in-frame clones alone and is incomplete. The data show under 2.5 million clones, around 93% seen once. The CDR3 is 15 residues long. Germline CDR1 SGDLS, CDR2 YYNGEE. V lost 3 bases and J lost 5; bases outside the gene matches: 5. This sample was included in a study of shared clonotypes between healthy human individuals. The receptor comes from a man aged 18 to 30 in good health. Some clones in this sample may be carry-over from other donors' samples. Sequencing was carried out using naive CD4+ T cells from PBMCs. Subset in this sample: CD45RA+ positively selected. J is TRBJ2-5 and V is TRBV9, with TRBD2 identical over 12 bases. CDR3 residues: CASSARLAGVETQYF. The CDR3 coding sequence is TGTGCCAGCAGCGCCCGACTAGCGGGAGTGGAGACCCAGTACTTC.